This TCR beta chain was obtained from a study of shared clonotypes between healthy human individuals. Some clones are missing from TCRdb's copy, which holds only in-frame ones; the method was immunoSEQ multiplex PCR. The sample lists 2.3 million or so clones, about 92% seen once, with 0.3% to 0.4% in the top ten. Germline V gene lookup returns CDR1 LNHDA and CDR2 SQIVND (reference sequence). The CDR3 sequence is 16 residues long. Trimming took off 4 bases at V and 6 bases at J, with 20 bases between the two ends. The clonotype comes from a man between 18 and 35 years old in good health. Some clones in this sample may be carry-over from other donors' samples. The source material was naive CD4+ T cells from PBMCs. Specified subset: CD45RA+ positively selected. The J gene is TRBJ2-3, the V gene TRBV19; D may be TRBD2 (6 bases). The CDR3 sequence is CASSTTRDGLPDTQYF. The CDR3 DNA reads TGTGCCAGTAGTACTACTCGGGACGGACTACCCGATACGCAGTATTTT.